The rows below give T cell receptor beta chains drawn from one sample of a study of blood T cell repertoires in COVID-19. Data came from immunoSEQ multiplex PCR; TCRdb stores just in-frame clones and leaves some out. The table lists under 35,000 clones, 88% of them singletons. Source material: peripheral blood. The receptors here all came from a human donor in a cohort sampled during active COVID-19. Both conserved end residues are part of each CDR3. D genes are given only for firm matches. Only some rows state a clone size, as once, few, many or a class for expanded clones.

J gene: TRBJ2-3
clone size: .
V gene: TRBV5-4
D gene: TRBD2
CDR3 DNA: TGTGCCAGCAGCCCGGGACTAGCGGGGGGGCGGGGCACAGATACGCAGTATTTT
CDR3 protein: CASSPGLAGGRGTDTQYF

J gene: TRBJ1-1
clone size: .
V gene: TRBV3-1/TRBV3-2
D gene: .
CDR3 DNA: TGTGCCAGCAGCCAACAGGCCATCAACACTGAAGCTTTCTTT
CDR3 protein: CASSQQAINTEAFF

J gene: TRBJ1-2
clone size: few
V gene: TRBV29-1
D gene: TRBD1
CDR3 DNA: TGCAGCGCCGGGACAGGGGGCAACTATGGCTACACCTTC
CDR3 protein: CSAGTGGNYGYTF

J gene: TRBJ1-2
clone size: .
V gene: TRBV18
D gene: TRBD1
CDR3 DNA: TGTGCCAGCTCCCCCGACAGGGACCACTATGGCTACACCTTC
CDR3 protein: CASSPDRDHYGYTF

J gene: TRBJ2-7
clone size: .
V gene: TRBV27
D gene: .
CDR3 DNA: TGTGCCAGCAGTTTTACCCTTACCGGGGGGCTGGGGGAGCAGTACTTC
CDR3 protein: CASSFTLTGGLGEQYF

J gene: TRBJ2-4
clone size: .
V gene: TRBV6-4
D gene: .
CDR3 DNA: TGTGCCAGCAGTGGGGGTAGCAGGGTCATTCAGTACTTC
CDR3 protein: CASSGGSRVIQYF

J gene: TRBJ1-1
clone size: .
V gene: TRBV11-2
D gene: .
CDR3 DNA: TGTGCCAGCAGCTTAGTATGGGGCCAGTCCAACACTGAAGCTTTCTTT
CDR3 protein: CASSLVWGQSNTEAFF

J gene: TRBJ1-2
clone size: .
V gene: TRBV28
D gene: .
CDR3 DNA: TGTGCCAGCAGTTTATCCTACCGGGGGGTCATCTATGGCTACACCTTC
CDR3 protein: CASSLSYRGVIYGYTF

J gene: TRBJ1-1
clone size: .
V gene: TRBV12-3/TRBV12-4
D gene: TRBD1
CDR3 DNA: TGTGCCAGCAGCAGGACCGAGGACAGGGGAGCTTTCTTT
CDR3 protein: CASSRTEDRGAFF

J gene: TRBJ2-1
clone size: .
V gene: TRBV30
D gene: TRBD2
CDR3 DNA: TGTGCCTGGGGTGGGTTAGCGGGGTCCGCATTTAATGAGCAGTTCTTC
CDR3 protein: CAWGGLAGSAFNEQFF

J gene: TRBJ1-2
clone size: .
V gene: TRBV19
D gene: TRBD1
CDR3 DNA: TGTGCCAGTAGACCCCCCGGGACAGGGGGGTTCCTATGGGGCGGCTACACCTTC
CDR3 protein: CASRPPGTGGFLWGGYTF